This passage covers 5 T cell receptor beta chains from one sample sequenced in a study of cytotoxic CD8 clonotypes in ibrutinib-treated CLL. Sequencing was performed with immunoSEQ multiplex PCR; in TCRdb, only in-frame clones are kept and a portion is missing. The data contain 40,000 or so clones, nearly 70% of them singletons. Here the sequenced sample was PBMCs, taken after 12 months of ibrutinib treatment. The receptors were gathered from a human donor with chronic lymphocytic leukemia.

V gene TRBV6-6 combines with J gene TRBJ2-7, with 8 positions matching TRBD1. The CDR3 totals 14 residues. Germline V gives CDR1 MNHNY, CDR2 SVGAGI (reference sequence). The V and J ends lost 5 bases and 0 bases, in that order; junction bases with no gene match: 3. The CDR3 loop reads CASSLDRASYEQYF. The DNA of the CDR3 is TGTGCCAGCAGTCTGGACAGGGCCTCCTACGAGCAGTACTTC.

This rearrangement joins TRBV30 to TRBJ2-1, with 7 positions matching TRBD2. There are 15 residues in the CDR3. The germline V gene has CDR1 GTSNPN and CDR2 SVGIG (reference sequence). After removal of 0 bases from V and 3 bases from J, the junction contained 5 bases not matched to a gene. Here the CDR3 DNA reads TGTGCCTGGAGTGTACAAAGCGGGAACTACAATGAGCAGTTCTTC. This translates into CAWSVQSGNYNEQFF.

V is TRBV7-2 and J is TRBJ2-5, with 9 bases lining up with TRBD1. The CDR3 has 16 residues. The germline V gene has CDR1 SGHTA and CDR2 FQGNSA. The ends lost 2 bases at V and 4 bases at J; junction bases unmatched: 8. The CDR3: CASSLPITGGPETQYF. The CDR3 nucleotides read TGTGCCAGCAGCTTACCGATCACAGGGGGCCCAGAGACCCAGTACTTC. Based on the CDR3 plus reference TRBV7-2 and TRBJ2-5, the full variable domain is GAGVSQSPSNKVTEKGKDVELRCDPISGHTALYWYRQSLGQGLEFLIYFQGNSAPDKSGLPSDRFSAERTGGSVSTLTIQRTQQEDSAVYLCASSLPITGGPETQYFGPGTRLLVL.

J is TRBJ2-7 and V is TRBV7-9; D perhaps matches TRBD2 (5 bases). Looked up from germline, CDR1 is SEHNR and CDR2 is FQNEAQ (reference sequence). CDR3 size: 14 residues. V dropped 2 bases and J dropped 2 bases, with 10 bases sitting between them. Here the CDR3 reads CASSLPGFPYEQYF. CDR3 nucleotide sequence: TGTGCCAGCAGCTTACCGGGGTTTCCCTACGAGCAGTACTTC.

The chain recombines TRBV6-5 with TRBJ2-5; D call uncertain. Looked up from germline, CDR1 is MNHEY and CDR2 is SVGAGI. The CDR3 spans 13 residues. Deletions cut 0 bases from V and 5 bases from J, with 7 bases between. The CDR3 spells CASSYSPLETQYF. The CDR3 DNA is TGTGCCAGCAGTTACTCGCCTCTGGAGACCCAGTACTTC.